One sample yielded the 2 T cell receptor beta chains listed below, sequenced in a study of shared clonotypes between healthy human individuals. Here immunoSEQ multiplex PCR was the method, and the copy in TCRdb shows in-frame clones only, minus some. The sample lists some 2 million clones; roughly 94% were seen once. Naivety among CD8 cells was defined by CD45RO negativity and positive CCR7 selection, thereby excluding terminally differentiated effector memory CD45RA+ cells. Source material: naive CD8+ T cells sorted from blood. The receptor source for this set is a young man in good health.

This sequence joins TRBV4-3 and TRBJ1-4, with D perhaps TRBD1 (5 bases). The V and J ends lost 0 bases and 4 bases respectively, with 9 bases between them. The CDR3 consists of 15 residues. Germline V gene sequence: CDR1 LGHNA, CDR2 YSLEER. CDR3 coding DNA: TGCGCCAGCAGCCAAGATCGGGACCTTAATGAAAAACTGTTTTTT. Its translation is CASSQDRDLNEKLFF.

The chain is built from TRBV6-1 and TRBJ1-5; D is undetermined. Germline V gives CDR1 MNHNS, CDR2 SASEGT. V lost 2 bases to trimming and J lost 1 base, with 6 bases between them. This CDR3 spans 14 amino acids. The CDR3 bases are TGTGCCAGCAGTGAATGGGTAAGCAATCAGCCCCAGCATTTT. Amino acid sequence: CASSEWVSNQPQHF.